A selection of T cell receptor beta chains follows, all from one sample in a study of CD8 T cells in Susac syndrome. TCRdb re-called the immunoSEQ multiplex PCR reads through MiXCR, storing one row per CDR3 protein. Of 330,000 or so distinct CDR3 sequences listed, almost 85% were seen once; the top ten hold 0.21%. Sequenced material: CD8+ T cells from PBMCs. Receptor source: a human donor with multiple sclerosis. The CDR3 runs from the conserved cysteine through the conserved F or W. The D gene is left open where the match is weak. Clone size is not always given. Where it is, it says once, few, many or a class for expanded clones.

j_gene: TRBJ2-1
abundance: .
v_gene: TRBV19
d_gene: TRBD1
CDR3nt: TGTGCCAGTAGTATAGGGACAGGGCCCAATGAGCAGTTCTTC
CDR3aa: CASSIGTGPNEQFF

j_gene: TRBJ2-1
abundance: few
v_gene: TRBV29-1
d_gene: .
CDR3nt: TGCAGCGTTGAGGAGACCACTAGTCAAGGGCAGTTCTTC
CDR3aa: CSVEETTSQGQFF

j_gene: TRBJ2-1
abundance: .
v_gene: TRBV4-3
d_gene: TRBD1
CDR3nt: TGCGCCAGCAGCCACCCAGCCTCGACAGGGTCGATGTCCTACAATGAGCAGTTCTTC
CDR3aa: CASSHPASTGSMSYNEQFF

j_gene: TRBJ2-4
abundance: .
v_gene: TRBV4-3
d_gene: TRBD1
CDR3nt: TGCGCCAGCAGCCAGACAAGGGGGCGAGGTAACATTCAGTACTTC
CDR3aa: CASSQTRGRGNIQYF

j_gene: TRBJ2-7
abundance: once
v_gene: TRBV5-6
d_gene: .
CDR3nt: TGTGCCAGCAGCGGTTCTAGGATCCGGTACGAGCAGTACTTC
CDR3aa: CASSGSRIRYEQYF

j_gene: TRBJ1-5
abundance: .
v_gene: TRBV4-3
d_gene: .
CDR3nt: TGCGCCAGCAGCCCAGGGGCCCATAGCAATCAGCCCCAGCATTTT
CDR3aa: CASSPGAHSNQPQHF

j_gene: TRBJ2-3
abundance: .
v_gene: TRBV5-1
d_gene: .
CDR3nt: TGCGCCAGCAGCTTTAGTCCCACAGATACGCAGTATTTT
CDR3aa: CASSFSPTDTQYF

j_gene: TRBJ1-2
abundance: few
v_gene: TRBV6-5
d_gene: .
CDR3nt: TGTGCCAGCAGTTACTCAATCGGGGCCAGGGAATATGGCTACACCTTC
CDR3aa: CASSYSIGAREYGYTF

j_gene: TRBJ2-1
abundance: .
v_gene: TRBV14
d_gene: TRBD2
CDR3nt: TGTGCCAGCAGCCCTCTCGCAGCGGGAGGCTATGAGCAGTTCTTC
CDR3aa: CASSPLAAGGYEQFF

j_gene: TRBJ2-2
abundance: few
v_gene: TRBV29-1
d_gene: TRBD2
CDR3nt: TGCAGCGCAACCGGGACTAGCACAACCGGGGAGCTGTTTTTT
CDR3aa: CSATGTSTTGELFF

j_gene: TRBJ2-2
abundance: .
v_gene: TRBV4-3
d_gene: .
CDR3nt: TGCGCCAGCAGCCAAGATAGGAGGCCAACGTACGGGGAGCTGTTTTTT
CDR3aa: CASSQDRRPTYGELFF

j_gene: TRBJ2-5
abundance: once
v_gene: TRBV5-6
d_gene: .
CDR3nt: TGTGCCAGCAGCTATAGATGGGAGACCCAGTACTTC
CDR3aa: CASSYRWETQYF

j_gene: TRBJ2-5
abundance: .
v_gene: TRBV13
d_gene: .
CDR3nt: TGTGCCAGCAGCTTAGTGACAGAGTACCAAGAGACCCAGTACTTC
CDR3aa: CASSLVTEYQETQYF

j_gene: TRBJ2-7
abundance: .
v_gene: TRBV28
d_gene: .
CDR3nt: TGTGCCAGCAGTTTATTCAGGGCCGGCTCCTACGAGCAGTACTTC
CDR3aa: CASSLFRAGSYEQYF

j_gene: TRBJ1-1
abundance: .
v_gene: TRBV6-2/TRBV6-3
d_gene: .
CDR3nt: TGTGCCAGCAGCCAACTCGGCACTGAAGCTTTCTTT
CDR3aa: CASSQLGTEAFF

j_gene: TRBJ2-7
abundance: .
v_gene: TRBV4-3
d_gene: TRBD2
CDR3nt: TGCGCCAGCAGCCAAGATTCCGGGAGGGTCGACGAGCAGTACTTC
CDR3aa: CASSQDSGRVDEQYF

j_gene: TRBJ2-2
abundance: .
v_gene: TRBV6-5
d_gene: TRBD2
CDR3nt: TGTGCCAGCAGTTACTTTTCTGGGAGGCGGGAGGGTCGGGCCGGGGAGCTGTTTTTT
CDR3aa: CASSYFSGRREGRAGELFF

j_gene: TRBJ2-6
abundance: .
v_gene: TRBV30
d_gene: .
CDR3nt: TGTGCCTGGAAGGCCTTCTCTGGGGCCAACGTCCTGACTTTC
CDR3aa: CAWKAFSGANVLTF

j_gene: TRBJ2-1
abundance: .
v_gene: TRBV9
d_gene: .
CDR3nt: TGTGCCAGCAGCGTAGTAGTGGGCCCGGCCTACAATGAGCAGTTCTTC
CDR3aa: CASSVVVGPAYNEQFF

j_gene: TRBJ2-3
abundance: .
v_gene: TRBV4-3
d_gene: .
CDR3nt: TGCGCCAGCAGCCTCTCGCAGGGTGTGAGGGCCACAGATACGCAGTATTTT
CDR3aa: CASSLSQGVRATDTQYF

j_gene: TRBJ2-7
abundance: few
v_gene: TRBV18
d_gene: .
CDR3nt: TGTGCCAGCTCGCCTGAACTCCTAATCTCCTACGAGCAGTACTTC
CDR3aa: CASSPELLISYEQYF

j_gene: TRBJ2-7
abundance: .
v_gene: TRBV10-1
d_gene: TRBD2
CDR3nt: TGCGCCAGCAGTGAAACCGGACTAGCGGGCGTCTACGAGCAGTACTTC
CDR3aa: CASSETGLAGVYEQYF

j_gene: TRBJ1-2
abundance: .
v_gene: TRBV27
d_gene: .
CDR3nt: TGTGCCAGCAGAGTCGCTGGGGATGGCTACACCTTC
CDR3aa: CASRVAGDGYTF

j_gene: TRBJ1-1
abundance: once
v_gene: TRBV19
d_gene: .
CDR3nt: TGTGCCACCTGGGGGAGATCCTTCACTGAAGCTTTCTTT
CDR3aa: CATWGRSFTEAFF

j_gene: TRBJ2-2
abundance: .
v_gene: TRBV30
d_gene: TRBD2
CDR3nt: TGTGCCTGGAGGGGGGGACTAGCGGGGGTTGACACCGGGGAGCTGTTTTTT
CDR3aa: CAWRGGLAGVDTGELFF

j_gene: TRBJ2-3
abundance: .
v_gene: TRBV7-8
d_gene: .
CDR3nt: TGTGCCAGCAGCCCCGAGGGGGGGTTGGGCACAGATACGCAGTATTTT
CDR3aa: CASSPEGGLGTDTQYF

j_gene: TRBJ2-1
abundance: .
v_gene: TRBV9
d_gene: .
CDR3nt: TGTGCCAGCAGCCCCTCCCTAGGCTGGGATGAGCAGTTCTTC
CDR3aa: CASSPSLGWDEQFF

j_gene: TRBJ2-1
abundance: .
v_gene: TRBV19
d_gene: TRBD2
CDR3nt: TGTGCCAGTAGTCTAGCGGGAGGTCCATACAATGAGCAGTTCTTC
CDR3aa: CASSLAGGPYNEQFF

j_gene: TRBJ1-2
abundance: .
v_gene: TRBV28
d_gene: .
CDR3nt: TGTGCCAGCAGCACCCACCAGGGGCGAATCGATGGCTACACCTTC
CDR3aa: CASSTHQGRIDGYTF

j_gene: TRBJ2-7
abundance: .
v_gene: TRBV4-3
d_gene: .
CDR3nt: TGCGCCAGCAGCCAAGATCCCGACTACGAGCAGTACTTC
CDR3aa: CASSQDPDYEQYF

j_gene: TRBJ2-2
abundance: .
v_gene: TRBV27
d_gene: TRBD1
CDR3nt: TGTGCCAGCAGCCTTCCCACCGGGACAGGGTTGTCCGGGGAGCTGTTTTTT
CDR3aa: CASSLPTGTGLSGELFF

j_gene: TRBJ2-7
abundance: few
v_gene: TRBV7-9
d_gene: .
CDR3nt: TGTGCCAGCAGCACTGATTCGTACGAGCAGTACTTC
CDR3aa: CASSTDSYEQYF